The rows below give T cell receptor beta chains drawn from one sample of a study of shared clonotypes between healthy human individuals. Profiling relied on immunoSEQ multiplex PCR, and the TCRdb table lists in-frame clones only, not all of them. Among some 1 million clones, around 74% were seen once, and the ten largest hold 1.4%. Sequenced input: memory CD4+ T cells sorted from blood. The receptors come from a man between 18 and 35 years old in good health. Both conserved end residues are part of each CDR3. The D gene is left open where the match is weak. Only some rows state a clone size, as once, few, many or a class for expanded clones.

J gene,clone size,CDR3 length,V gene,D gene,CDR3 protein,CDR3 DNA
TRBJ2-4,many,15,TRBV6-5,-,CASMKQGIAKNIQYF,TGTGCCAGCATGAAACAGGGAATAGCCAAAAACATTCAGTACTTC
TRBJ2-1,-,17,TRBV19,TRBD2,CASSIALAGGHYNEQFF,TGTGCCAGTAGTATAGCCCTAGCGGGAGGACACTACAATGAGCAGTTCTTC
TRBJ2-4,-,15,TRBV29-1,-,CSVEKGSGTKNIQYF,TGCAGCGTTGAAAAGGGCAGCGGTACCAAAAACATTCAGTACTTC
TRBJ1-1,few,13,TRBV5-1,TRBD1,CASSRDRDTEAFF,TGCGCCAGCAGCCGGGACAGGGACACTGAAGCTTTCTTT
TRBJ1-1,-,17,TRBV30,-,CAWSVLGSPGRNTEAFF,TGTGCCTGGAGTGTACTTGGGTCCCCCGGGAGGAACACTGAAGCTTTCTTT
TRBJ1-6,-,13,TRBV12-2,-,CARGDTGRGHLHF,TGTGCCCGCGGAGACACAGGGAGGGGACACCTCCACTTT
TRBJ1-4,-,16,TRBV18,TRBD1,CASSMITTGRDEKLFF,TGTGCCAGCTCTATGATTACGACAGGGCGAGATGAAAAACTGTTTTTT
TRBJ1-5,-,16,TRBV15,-,CATSTPGGYSNQPQHF,TGTGCCACCAGCACCCCCGGGGGTTACAGCAATCAGCCCCAGCATTTT
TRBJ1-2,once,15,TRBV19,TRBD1,CASSPRQGVDYGYTF,TGTGCCAGTAGTCCCCGACAGGGGGTGGACTATGGCTACACCTTC
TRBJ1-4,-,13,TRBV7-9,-,CASSFMGGEKLFF,TGTGCCAGCAGCTTCATGGGAGGGGAAAAACTGTTTTTT
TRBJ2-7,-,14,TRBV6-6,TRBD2,CASSPTSGSHEQYF,TGTGCCAGCAGCCCTACTAGCGGGAGCCACGAGCAGTACTTC
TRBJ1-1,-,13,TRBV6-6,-,CASSPRQNTEAFF,TGTGCCAGCTCCCCCCGGCAGAACACTGAAGCTTTCTTT
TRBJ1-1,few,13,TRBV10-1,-,CASSETGNTEAFF,TGCGCCAGCAGTGAGACAGGGAACACTGAAGCTTTCTTT
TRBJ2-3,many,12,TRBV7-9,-,CAAKQGEDTQYF,TGTGCCGCCAAGCAGGGAGAAGATACGCAGTATTTT
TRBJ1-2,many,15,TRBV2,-,CASSEALSGQYGYTF,TGTGCCAGCAGTGAAGCGCTTAGCGGACAGTATGGCTACACCTTC
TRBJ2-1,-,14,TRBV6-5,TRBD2,CASSYSREGNEQFF,TGTGCCAGCAGTTACTCGAGGGAGGGCAATGAGCAGTTCTTC
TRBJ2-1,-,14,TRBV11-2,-,CASSFGYLGQEQFF,TGTGCCAGCAGCTTCGGATATTTGGGGCAGGAGCAGTTCTTC
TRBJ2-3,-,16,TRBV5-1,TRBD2,CASSLERGFSTDTQYF,TGCGCCAGCAGCTTGGAGCGGGGGTTTAGCACAGATACGCAGTATTTT
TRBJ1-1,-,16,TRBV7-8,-,CASSLAERVGGTEAFF,TGTGCCAGCAGCTTAGCGGAGAGGGTGGGGGGCACTGAAGCTTTCTTT
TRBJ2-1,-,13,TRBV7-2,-,CASSLVMSNEQFF,TGTGCCAGCAGCTTAGTGATGTCCAATGAGCAGTTCTTC
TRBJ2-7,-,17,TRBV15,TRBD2,CATSNTPGTSGSYEQYF,TGTGCCACCAGCAATACCCCCGGGACTAGCGGGTCCTACGAGCAGTACTTC
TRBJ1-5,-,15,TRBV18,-,CASSPNAGSNQPQHF,TGTGCCAGCTCCCCTAATGCAGGGAGCAATCAGCCCCAGCATTTT
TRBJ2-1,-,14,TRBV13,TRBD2,CASSLSGIYNEQFF,TGTGCCAGCAGCTTGAGCGGGATCTACAATGAGCAGTTCTTC
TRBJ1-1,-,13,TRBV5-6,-,CASRDLGESKAFF,TGTGCCAGCAGGGACCTGGGGGAGTCTAAAGCTTTCTTT
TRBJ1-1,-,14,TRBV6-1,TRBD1,CASKRLQGAGEAFF,TGTGCCAGCAAACGCTTGCAGGGGGCAGGTGAAGCTTTCTTT
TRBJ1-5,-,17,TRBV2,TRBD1,CASSGRDRGFLGQPQHF,TGTGCCAGCAGTGGCCGGGACAGGGGTTTTTTAGGTCAGCCCCAGCATTTT
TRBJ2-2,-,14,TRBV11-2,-,CASSPQGYTGELFF,TGTGCCAGCAGCCCTCAGGGTTACACCGGGGAGCTGTTTTTT
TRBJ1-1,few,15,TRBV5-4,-,CASRTAGQSNTEAFF,TGTGCCAGCAGGACAGCAGGGCAGTCGAACACTGAAGCTTTCTTT
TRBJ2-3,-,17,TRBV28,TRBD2,CASSLQSTSGGRDTQYF,TGTGCCAGCAGTTTACAGTCTACTAGCGGGGGAAGAGATACGCAGTATTTT
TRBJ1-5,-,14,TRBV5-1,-,CASSPEGTNQPQHF,TGCGCCAGCAGCCCGGAAGGGACTAATCAGCCCCAGCATTTT
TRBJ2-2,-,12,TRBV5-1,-,CASRLEAGELFF,TGCGCCAGCAGACTGGAAGCCGGGGAGCTGTTTTTT
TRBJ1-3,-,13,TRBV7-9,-,CASSLVDGNTIYF,TGTGCCAGCAGCTTAGTAGATGGAAACACCATATATTTT
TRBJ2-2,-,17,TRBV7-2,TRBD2,CASSGRTSGTLAGELFF,TGTGCCAGCAGCGGGCGGACTAGCGGGACCTTGGCCGGGGAGCTGTTTTTT
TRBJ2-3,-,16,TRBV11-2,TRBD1,CASSLESRGNTDTQYF,TGTGCCAGCAGCTTAGAGTCCAGGGGGAACACAGATACGCAGTATTTT
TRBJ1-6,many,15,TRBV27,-,CASSLSTGGGSPLHF,TGTGCCAGCAGTTTATCCACGGGGGGTGGCTCACCCCTCCACTTT
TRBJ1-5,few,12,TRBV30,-,CAWNQGYQPQHF,TGTGCCTGGAATCAGGGTTATCAGCCCCAGCATTTT
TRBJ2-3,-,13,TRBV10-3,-,CAITAGTTDTQYF,TGTGCCATCACCGCGGGCACCACAGATACGCAGTATTTT
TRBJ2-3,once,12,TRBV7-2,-,CASSLGVDTQYF,TGTGCCAGCAGCTTAGGGGTGGATACGCAGTATTTT
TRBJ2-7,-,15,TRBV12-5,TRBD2,CASGSGGPGEYEQYF,TGTGCTAGTGGTTCGGGAGGGCCAGGAGAGTACGAGCAGTACTTC
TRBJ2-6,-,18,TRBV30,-,CAWSVLMVPNSGANVLTF,TGTGCCTGGAGTGTACTGATGGTCCCCAACTCTGGGGCCAACGTCCTGACTTTC
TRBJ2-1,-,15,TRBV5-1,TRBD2,CASSLEVAGVNEQFF,TGCGCCAGCAGCTTGGAAGTAGCGGGGGTCAATGAGCAGTTCTTC
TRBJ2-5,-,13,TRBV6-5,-,CASSATGRETQYF,TGTGCCAGCAGTGCGACGGGGCGTGAGACCCAGTACTTC
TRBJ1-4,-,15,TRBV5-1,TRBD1,CASGKTGTGNEKLFF,TGCGCCAGCGGAAAAACCGGGACAGGGAATGAAAAACTGTTTTTT
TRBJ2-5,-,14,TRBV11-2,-,CASSLAGPRETQYF,TGTGCCAGCAGCTTAGCCGGTCCTAGGGAGACCCAGTACTTC
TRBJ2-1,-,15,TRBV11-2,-,CASSPSGNSYNEQFF,TGTGCCAGCAGCCCCAGCGGAAACTCCTACAATGAGCAGTTCTTC
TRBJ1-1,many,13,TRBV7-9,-,CASGLDSSAEAFF,TGTGCCAGCGGCCTGGACAGTTCGGCTGAAGCTTTCTTT
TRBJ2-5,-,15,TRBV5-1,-,CASSLEGRLQETQYF,TGCGCCAGCAGCTTGGAGGGACGACTCCAAGAGACCCAGTACTTC
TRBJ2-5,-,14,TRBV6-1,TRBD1,CASTLDRAQETQYF,TGTGCCAGCACATTGGACAGGGCTCAAGAGACCCAGTACTTC
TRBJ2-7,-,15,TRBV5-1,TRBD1,CASSRDSLTSFEQYF,TGCGCCAGCAGCAGGGACAGCCTGACATCCTTCGAGCAGTACTTC
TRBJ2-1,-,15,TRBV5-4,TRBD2,CASSSQAGGFNEQFF,TGTGCCAGCAGCTCCCAAGCGGGAGGGTTTAATGAGCAGTTCTTC
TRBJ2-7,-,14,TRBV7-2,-,CASSFGGRSYEQYF,TGTGCCAGCAGCTTTGGGGGGCGGTCCTACGAGCAGTACTTC
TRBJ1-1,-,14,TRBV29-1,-,CSGHRGGGGTEAFF,TGCAGCGGGCATCGAGGGGGTGGGGGCACTGAAGCTTTCTTT
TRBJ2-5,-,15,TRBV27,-,CASSLRWVRQETQYF,TGTGCCAGCAGTTTGCGTTGGGTGCGCCAAGAGACCCAGTACTTC